Below, one TCR beta chain is given with its context. The V and J ends lost 3 bases and 1 base respectively, with 7 bases between them. This CDR3 region has 14 residues. CDR1 and CDR2 from the germline V gene are SGHNT and YYREEE (reference sequence). The sample originates from a study of CD8 T cells in Susac syndrome. RNA in amounts of roughly 0.5 to 1 ug was reverse transcribed with random hexamers. MiXCR was run by TCRdb on the immunoSEQ multiplex PCR reads, yielding one entry per CDR3 protein. The table lists about 400,000 distinct CDR3 sequences, around 85% of them singletons. This chain links TRBV5-4 with TRBJ2-2; weak D call: TRBD1 (5 bases). The source of this sequence is a human donor with multiple sclerosis. The specimen was CD8+ T cells from PBMCs. The CDR3 nucleotides are TGTGCCAGCAGCTATGACAGGAACACCGGGGAGCTGTTTTTT. Protein: CASSYDRNTGELFF.